These 8 T cell receptor beta chains originate from one sample sequenced in a study of identifying expanded T cells in peripheral blood. Only in-frame clones appear in the TCRdb table, and some are missing; sequencing was by immunoSEQ multiplex PCR. The repertoire holds some 99,000 clones, with less than 90% as singletons. Sequences were obtained from blood. The receptors were gathered from a person aged 18 to 70 in good health.

V gene TRBV6-1 combines with J gene TRBJ2-7; 8 bases agree with TRBD1. This CDR3 has 14 residues. Germline lookup yields CDR1 MNHNS and CDR2 SASEGT. With V trimmed by 4 bases and J by 3 bases, 5 bases remained unmatched. CDR3 sequence: CASSGRQGFYEQYF. In DNA, the CDR3 is TGTGCCAGCAGTGGGAGACAGGGGTTCTACGAGCAGTACTTC.

This chain links TRBV11-3 with TRBJ2-1; D assignment may be TRBD1 or TRBD2 (5 bases each). V was trimmed by 3 bases and J by 9 bases, leaving 12 bases between them. This CDR3 is 13 amino acids long. CDR1 is SGHNT and CDR2 is YENEEA in the germline V gene. DNA of the CDR3: TGTGCCAGCAGCTTGGGGGTCTTGGGTGAGCAGTTCTTC. The encoded protein is CASSLGVLGEQFF.

The chain carries TRBV29-1 and TRBJ2-3, with TRBD2 matching 13 bases. The CDR3 has 13 amino acids. Germline V gene data show CDR1 as SQVTM and CDR2 as ANQGSEA. The CDR3: CSGLAGVGNTQYF. The CDR3, as DNA: TGCAGTGGACTAGCGGGAGTCGGAAATACGCAGTATTTT.

The chain employs TRBV2 and TRBJ1-5; D call uncertain. The V gene lost 2 bases and the J gene lost 4 bases, with 12 bases spanning the gap. Germline CDR1 reads SNHLY; CDR2 reads FYNNEI. The CDR3 loop spans 15 amino acids. Written as DNA, the CDR3 is TGTGCCAGCAGTGAATTTAGACGGCCAAATCAGCCCCAGCATTTT. This translates into CASSEFRRPNQPQHF.

The rearrangement links TRBV30 to TRBJ1-3; no clear D gene. The V end was cut by 8 bases, the J end by 3 bases, with 11 bases between. In germline, CDR1 is GTSNPN, CDR2 SVGIG (reference sequence). The CDR3 is 12 amino acids. The CDR3 region has the DNA TGTGCCGGGTACAGTTTTGGAAACACCATATATTTT. As protein: CAGYSFGNTIYF.

The genes are TRBV7-3 and TRBJ2-3; D not certain. This CDR3 has 15 residues. Germline CDR1 and CDR2: SGHTA and FQGTGA. V gave up 5 bases and J gave up 3 bases, with 15 bases separating them. The CDR3 loop reads CASSLDAPGTDTQYF. CDR3 sequence (DNA): TGTGCCAGCAGCCTAGACGCTCCTGGGACAGATACGCAGTATTTT. The variable domain in full, completed from reference TRBV7-3 and TRBJ2-3, reads GAGVSQTPSNKVTEKGKYVELRCDPISGHTALYWYRQSLGQGPEFLIYFQGTGAADDSGLPNDRFFAVRPEGSVSTLKIQRTERGDSAVYLCASSLDAPGTDTQYFGPGTRLTVL.

The chain combines TRBV7-9 with TRBJ2-7; D uncertain. The germline CDR1 and CDR2 sequences are SEHNR and FQNEAQ (reference sequence). CDR3 length: 12 amino acids. The V gene lost 2 bases and the J gene lost 3 bases, with 5 bases spanning the gap. The CDR3 loop reads CASSLISYEQYF. In nucleotides, the CDR3 is TGTGCCAGCAGCTTAATAAGCTACGAGCAGTACTTC.

The chain couples TRBV5-4 to TRBJ2-7; 9 bases agree with TRBD2. With 4 bases clipped from V and 0 bases from J, the junction kept 8 bases outside the gene matches. Germline V gene data show CDR1 as SGHNT and CDR2 as YYREEE (reference sequence). The CDR3 length is 16 residues. In DNA, the CDR3 is TGTGCCAGCAGCCGCCCTAGCGGGGCCTCCTCCTACGAGCAGTACTTC. Its translation: CASSRPSGASSYEQYF.